This T cell receptor (beta chain) was sequenced in a study of CD8 T cells in Susac syndrome. This clonotype was counted between two and nine times. The CDR3 has 13 residues. Germline V gene sequence: CDR1 GTSNPN, CDR2 SVGIG (reference sequence). V dropped 4 bases and J dropped 5; count of bases not matched to a gene: 4. An amount of RNA that ranged from roughly 0.5 to 1 ug was reverse transcribed with random hexamers. TCRdb re-called the immunoSEQ multiplex PCR reads with MiXCR, one entry per CDR3 protein. This sample has some 120,000 distinct CDR3 sequences, with roughly 89% found just once. Sequencing used CD8+ T cells from PBMCs. The chain is built from TRBV30 and TRBJ2-7; TRBD2 aligns across 11 bases. The sequence was collected from a human donor with multiple sclerosis. The chain's CDR3 is CAWNSGLADEQYF. In nucleotides, the CDR3 is TGTGCCTGGAACTCGGGACTAGCGGACGAGCAGTACTTC.